The 3 T cell receptor beta chains listed next were all sequenced from one sample in a study of T-cell reconstitution after alpha-beta-depleted transplantation in children. Unique molecular identifiers were built into the TCRbeta library. TCRdb analysed the PCR reads with MiXCR anew, one entry per CDR3 protein. The repertoire consists of roughly 50,000 distinct CDR3 sequences, with 40% to 55% occurring once and the leading ten covering 95% to 98%. The sequencing here drew on PBMCs, mostly from graft donor cells, taken 360 days after TCRalphabeta/CD19-depleted stem cell transplant. Receptors originate from a male patient aged 10 to 17 who had a stem cell transplant for acute lymphoblastic leukemia, so the T cells may come from the graft donor.

V gene TRBV28 combines with J gene TRBJ2-7; 10 bases match TRBD1. J lost 6 bases, V lost 5 bases, and 7 bases had no gene match. The CDR3 spans 14 residues. Germline values: CDR1 MDHEN, CDR2 SYDVKM. The CDR3 region has the DNA TGTGCCAGCAGTGTTCTCGGACAGGGGGGCGAGCAGTACTTC. Residues: CASSVLGQGGEQYF.

Here the CDR3 reads CASSLLYEQYF. DNA of the CDR3: TGTGCCAGCAGTTTATTATACGAGCAGTACTTC. The V and J genes are TRBV27 and TRBJ2-7, with D unresolved. The V gene lost 1 base and the J gene lost 4 bases, with 2 bases spanning the gap. CDR3 length equals 11 residues. Germline values: CDR1 MNHEY, CDR2 SMNVEV (reference sequence).

V gene TRBV29-1 combines with J gene TRBJ2-7; 13 nucleotides agree with TRBD2. The CDR3 consists of 14 residues. Germline V lookup: CDR1 SQVTM, CDR2 ANQGSEA. V was clipped by 6 bases and J by 4 bases; unmatched bases: 6. The CDR3 protein is CSVLGLAGEYEQYF. CDR3 in DNA: TGCAGCGTACTCGGACTAGCGGGAGAATACGAGCAGTACTTC.